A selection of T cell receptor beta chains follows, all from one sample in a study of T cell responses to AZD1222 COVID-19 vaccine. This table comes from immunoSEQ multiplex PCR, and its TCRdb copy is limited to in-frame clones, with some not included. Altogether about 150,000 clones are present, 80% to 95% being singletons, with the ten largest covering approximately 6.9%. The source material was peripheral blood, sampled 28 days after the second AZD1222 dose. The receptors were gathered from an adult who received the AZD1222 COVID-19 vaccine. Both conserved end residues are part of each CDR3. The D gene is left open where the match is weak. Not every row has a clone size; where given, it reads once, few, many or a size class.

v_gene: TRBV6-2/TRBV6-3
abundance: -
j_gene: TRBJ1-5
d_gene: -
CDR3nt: TGTGCCAGCCGCCCGTTGCGACAGATAAGTATAAGCAATCAGCCCCAGCATTTT
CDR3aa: CASRPLRQISISNQPQHF

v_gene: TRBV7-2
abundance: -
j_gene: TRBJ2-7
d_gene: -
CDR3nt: TGTGCCAGCAGCTTGGAGGGGGGAAACCTCGGCGAGCAGTACTTC
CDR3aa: CASSLEGGNLGEQYF

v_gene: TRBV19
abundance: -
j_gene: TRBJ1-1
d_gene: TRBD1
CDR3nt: TGTGCCAGTAGTACGGGACAGGCGAACACTGAAGCTTTCTTT
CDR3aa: CASSTGQANTEAFF

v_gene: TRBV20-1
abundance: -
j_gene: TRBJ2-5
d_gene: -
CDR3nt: TGCAGTGCTAGTCTAGGGCAAGAGACCCAGTACTTC
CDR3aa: CSASLGQETQYF

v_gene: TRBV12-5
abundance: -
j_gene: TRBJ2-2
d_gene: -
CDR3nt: TGTGCTAGTGGTTTTTCTAAGGACAGCAAAAACACCGGGGAGCTGTTTTTT
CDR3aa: CASGFSKDSKNTGELFF

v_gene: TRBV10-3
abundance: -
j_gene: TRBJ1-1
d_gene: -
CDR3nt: TGTGCCGCCCTACGGGATGAGGGGACTGAAGCTTTCTTT
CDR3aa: CAALRDEGTEAFF

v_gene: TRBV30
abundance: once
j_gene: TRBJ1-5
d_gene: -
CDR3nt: TGTGCCTGGAGCGCCGAGGGACGAAAAACGCCCCAGCATTTT
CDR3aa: CAWSAEGRKTPQHF

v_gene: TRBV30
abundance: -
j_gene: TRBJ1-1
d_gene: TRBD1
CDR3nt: TGTGCCTGGAGTGTGGGACAGGGGATCACTGAAGCTTTCTTT
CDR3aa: CAWSVGQGITEAFF

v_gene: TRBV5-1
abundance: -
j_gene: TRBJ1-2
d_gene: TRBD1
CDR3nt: TGCGCCAGCAGCTCTAGGACAGGGGCAAATGGCTACACCTTC
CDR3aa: CASSSRTGANGYTF

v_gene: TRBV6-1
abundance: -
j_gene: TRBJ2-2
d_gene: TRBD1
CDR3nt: TGTGCCAGCAGTGAAGGGACAGGGTCGGTCACCGGGGAGCTGTTTTTT
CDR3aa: CASSEGTGSVTGELFF

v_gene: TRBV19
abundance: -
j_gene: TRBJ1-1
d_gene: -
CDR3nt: TGTGGGTCCCGGGGAGCTGAAGCTTTCTTT
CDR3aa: CGSRGAEAFF

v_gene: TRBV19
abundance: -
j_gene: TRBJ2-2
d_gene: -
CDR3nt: TGTGCCAGTCCGGACAGGAACACCGGGGAGCTGTTTTTT
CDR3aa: CASPDRNTGELFF

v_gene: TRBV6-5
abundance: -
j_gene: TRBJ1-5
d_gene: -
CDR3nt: TGTGCCAGCAGCGGATGGGGGGGGGATCAGCCCCAGCATTTT
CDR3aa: CASSGWGGDQPQHF

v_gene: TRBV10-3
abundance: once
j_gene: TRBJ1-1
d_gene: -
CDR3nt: TGTGCCATCAGTGGGGAGAACACTGAAGCTTTCTTT
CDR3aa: CAISGENTEAFF

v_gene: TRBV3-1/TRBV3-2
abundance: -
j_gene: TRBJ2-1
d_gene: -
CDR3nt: TGTGCCAGCAGCCGAGGTGACAGACACAATGAGCAGTTCTTC
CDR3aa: CASSRGDRHNEQFF

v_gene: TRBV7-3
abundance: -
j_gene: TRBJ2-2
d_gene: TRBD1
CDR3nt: TGTGCCAGCAGCCCTTCCCGGGACAGGGCAGGAGAGCTGTTTTTT
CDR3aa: CASSPSRDRAGELFF

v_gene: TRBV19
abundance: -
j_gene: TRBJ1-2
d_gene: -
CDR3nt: TGTGCCAGTAGTATAGATGACCCCAGGGCAGGAGGCTACACCTTC
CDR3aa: CASSIDDPRAGGYTF

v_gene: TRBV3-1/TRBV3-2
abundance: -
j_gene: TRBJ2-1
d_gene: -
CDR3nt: TGTGCCAGCAGCCAATGGGGAGATGAGCAGTTCTTC
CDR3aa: CASSQWGDEQFF

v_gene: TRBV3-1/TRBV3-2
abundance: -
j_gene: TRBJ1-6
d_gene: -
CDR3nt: TGTGCCAGCAGCCCTCGGGCCGGTTCACCCCTCCACTTT
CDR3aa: CASSPRAGSPLHF

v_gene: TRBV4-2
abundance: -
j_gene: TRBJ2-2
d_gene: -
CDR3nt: TGTGCCAGCATAGGACCAACCGGGGAGCTGTTTTTT
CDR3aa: CASIGPTGELFF

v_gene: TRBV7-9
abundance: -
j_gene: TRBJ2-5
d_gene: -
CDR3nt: TGTGCCAGCAGCCCCAAAGGGGGTGGAGTAGGAGAGACCCAGTACTTC
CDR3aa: CASSPKGGGVGETQYF

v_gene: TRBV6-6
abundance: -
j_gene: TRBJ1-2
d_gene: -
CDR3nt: TGTGCCAGCAAAGGAGGGGAAAACTATGGCTACACCTTC
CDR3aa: CASKGGENYGYTF

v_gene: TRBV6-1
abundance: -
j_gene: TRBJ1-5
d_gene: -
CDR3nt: TGTGCCAGCAGTGAAGGGGTTAATCAGCCCCAGCATTTT
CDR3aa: CASSEGVNQPQHF

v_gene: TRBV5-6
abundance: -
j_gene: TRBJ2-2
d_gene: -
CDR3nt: TGTGCCAGCAGCTTTGACTTGACCGGGGAGCTGTTTTTT
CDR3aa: CASSFDLTGELFF